This T cell receptor beta chain stems from a study of cytomegalovirus exposure and HLA in healthy donors. The sample holds one count of this clone. Its antigen is as yet unknown. V dropped 5 bases and J dropped 7 bases, with 14 bases sitting between them. The CDR3 runs to 13 residues. Looked up from germline, CDR1 is ENHRY and CDR2 is SYGVKD. Primers included in the PCR were 60 Vbeta and 13 Jbeta primers. Libraries were prepared by immunoSEQ multiplex PCR; TCRdb keeps only in-frame clonotypes and omits some of them. The profile covers about 150,000 clones, with approximately 74% appearing a single time and roughly 2.2% taken by the ten largest. Findings and limits, study-wide: Certain sequence variants were highly shared and formed a cluster, and this cluster was likely a sequencing artifact. Differences between HLA loci emerged in a later analysis of TCR association rates, with DRB1 most and HLA-C fewest. Prediction of most subjects' HLA-A and HLA-B alleles by TCR beta sequences was reportedly accurate.

This TCR came from a man younger than 45 in good health and CMV-seronegative. This chain connects TRBV10-3 to TRBJ1-2, with D uncertain. The specimen sequenced was PBMCs. The CDR3 region is CAISPVRNIGYTF. Here the CDR3 DNA reads TGTGCCATCAGTCCTGTCAGGAATATTGGCTACACCTTC.